This is a list of T cell receptor beta chains from one sample in a study of blood T cell repertoires in COVID-19. Data came from immunoSEQ multiplex PCR; TCRdb stores just in-frame clones and leaves some out. The sample lists fewer than 500,000 clones, around 87% occurring once. Sequenced: PBMCs or T cells enriched from blood (not recorded which). These receptors came from a woman in her twenties or thirties with acute COVID-19. Both conserved end residues are part of each CDR3. Each record gives: CDR3 DNA, CDR3 protein, D gene, V gene, J gene, CDR3 length, clone size. The D gene is left open where the match is weak. Clone sizes are given selectively: once, few, many, or a class where the clone is expanded.

cdr3_nt: TGTGCCAGCAGCCCTACAAGAATGACAGGGACTGAAGCTTTCTTT
cdr3_aa: CASSPTRMTGTEAFF
d_call: TRBD1
v_call: TRBV7-2
j_call: TRBJ1-1
cdr3_length: 15
clone_size: NA

cdr3_nt: TGTGCCAGCAGCTTTAGTGTAGGACTAGCGGGCGATACCTACGAGCAGTACTTC
cdr3_aa: CASSFSVGLAGDTYEQYF
d_call: TRBD2
v_call: TRBV7-2
j_call: TRBJ2-7
cdr3_length: 18
clone_size: NA

cdr3_nt: TGTGCCAGCAGCCAGGGTACCGGGACTAGCGGGGGATGGTTCTTC
cdr3_aa: CASSQGTGTSGGWFF
d_call: TRBD2
v_call: TRBV3-1/TRBV3-2
j_call: TRBJ2-1
cdr3_length: 15
clone_size: NA

cdr3_nt: TGTGCCAGCAGCTCAAGGGGACTAGCGGGGGGACCCTCCTACGAGCAGTACTTC
cdr3_aa: CASSSRGLAGGPSYEQYF
d_call: TRBD2
v_call: TRBV7-8
j_call: TRBJ2-7
cdr3_length: 18
clone_size: NA

cdr3_nt: TGTGCCACCAGTGATTTGAGGACAGGTGGCTACAATGAGCAGTTCTTC
cdr3_aa: CATSDLRTGGYNEQFF
d_call: TRBD1
v_call: TRBV24-1
j_call: TRBJ2-1
cdr3_length: 16
clone_size: NA

cdr3_nt: TGCGCCAGCAGCTTGAATTTAGGGAGGGATGGCTACACCTTC
cdr3_aa: CASSLNLGRDGYTF
d_call: NA
v_call: TRBV5-1
j_call: TRBJ1-2
cdr3_length: 14
clone_size: once

cdr3_nt: TGTGCCACCCCCGTCGGACACCACTTATCTGGAAACACCATATATTTT
cdr3_aa: CATPVGHHLSGNTIYF
d_call: NA
v_call: TRBV24-1
j_call: TRBJ1-3
cdr3_length: 16
clone_size: NA

cdr3_nt: TGTGCCAGCTCCCCACAAAGACAGGCGCTTAACTATGGCTACACCTTC
cdr3_aa: CASSPQRQALNYGYTF
d_call: NA
v_call: TRBV18
j_call: TRBJ1-2
cdr3_length: 16
clone_size: once

cdr3_nt: TGTGCCAGCAGTGAAGGGGACAGGGAAGCTTTCTTT
cdr3_aa: CASSEGDREAFF
d_call: TRBD1
v_call: TRBV25-1
j_call: TRBJ1-1
cdr3_length: 12
clone_size: NA

cdr3_nt: TGCGCCAGCAGCTTCGGCCCCCCTACAGGGATGTTAGCTAATGAAAAACTGTTTTTT
cdr3_aa: CASSFGPPTGMLANEKLFF
d_call: NA
v_call: TRBV5-1
j_call: TRBJ1-4
cdr3_length: 19
clone_size: NA

cdr3_nt: TGTGCCAGCAGCCGGGACAGCGCTAACTATGGCTACACCTTC
cdr3_aa: CASSRDSANYGYTF
d_call: TRBD1
v_call: TRBV5-4
j_call: TRBJ1-2
cdr3_length: 14
clone_size: NA

cdr3_nt: TGTGCCAGCTCAGGGGTTTACCGCCGGGACAAGGGATCCGGGACGGCAGAGACCCAGTACTTC
cdr3_aa: CASSGVYRRDKGSGTAETQYF
d_call: NA
v_call: TRBV18
j_call: TRBJ2-5
cdr3_length: 21
clone_size: NA

cdr3_nt: TGTGCCAGCAGCTTGTTTATTACAGTTTACAATGAGCAGTTCTTC
cdr3_aa: CASSLFITVYNEQFF
d_call: NA
v_call: TRBV5-8
j_call: TRBJ2-1
cdr3_length: 15
clone_size: NA

cdr3_nt: TGTGCCAGCAGCTTAGGTCAGGGATTGGTCCCTGAAAAACTGTTTTTT
cdr3_aa: CASSLGQGLVPEKLFF
d_call: NA
v_call: TRBV7-9
j_call: TRBJ1-4
cdr3_length: 16
clone_size: NA

cdr3_nt: TGCGCCAGCAGCCCCGCAGGGGGGAACACTGAAGCTTTCTTT
cdr3_aa: CASSPAGGNTEAFF
d_call: TRBD1
v_call: TRBV10-1
j_call: TRBJ1-1
cdr3_length: 14
clone_size: NA

cdr3_nt: TGTGCCAGCAGCCGCGGTTGGACTAGCCTATCGGATACGCAGTATTTT
cdr3_aa: CASSRGWTSLSDTQYF
d_call: TRBD2
v_call: TRBV11-1
j_call: TRBJ2-3
cdr3_length: 16
clone_size: NA

cdr3_nt: TGTGCCAGCAGTTTGGGGACAGGGGGATTAGAGCAGTACTTC
cdr3_aa: CASSLGTGGLEQYF
d_call: TRBD1
v_call: TRBV27
j_call: TRBJ2-7
cdr3_length: 14
clone_size: NA

cdr3_nt: TGTGCCAGCAGTGACCAAGGAGATAATTCACCCCTCCACTTT
cdr3_aa: CASSDQGDNSPLHF
d_call: NA
v_call: TRBV6-4
j_call: TRBJ1-6
cdr3_length: 14
clone_size: NA

cdr3_nt: TGTGCCAGCAGCTTGGGCAAACACAACATGAACACTGAAGCTTTCTTT
cdr3_aa: CASSLGKHNMNTEAFF
d_call: NA
v_call: TRBV5-6
j_call: TRBJ1-1
cdr3_length: 16
clone_size: NA

cdr3_nt: TGTGCCAGCAGTTACCTTGGGGGGTCCGAGCAGTACTTC
cdr3_aa: CASSYLGGSEQYF
d_call: NA
v_call: TRBV6-5
j_call: TRBJ2-7
cdr3_length: 13
clone_size: NA

cdr3_nt: TGTGCCAGCAGCTTTACAGGGAAAGACAATCAGCCCCAGCATTTT
cdr3_aa: CASSFTGKDNQPQHF
d_call: NA
v_call: TRBV11-2
j_call: TRBJ1-5
cdr3_length: 15
clone_size: NA

cdr3_nt: TGCGCCAGCAGCTTGCAGGGGGGGAACACTGAAGCTTTCTTT
cdr3_aa: CASSLQGGNTEAFF
d_call: TRBD1
v_call: TRBV5-1
j_call: TRBJ1-1
cdr3_length: 14
clone_size: NA

cdr3_nt: TGTGCCAGCAGCCCGCTGACAGGGACTGGAAACACCATATATTTT
cdr3_aa: CASSPLTGTGNTIYF
d_call: TRBD1
v_call: TRBV9
j_call: TRBJ1-3
cdr3_length: 15
clone_size: NA

cdr3_nt: TGCGCCAGCAGCCAAGGGGGATTAGGGGGAGAAAAACTGTTTTTT
cdr3_aa: CASSQGGLGGEKLFF
d_call: NA
v_call: TRBV4-1
j_call: TRBJ1-4
cdr3_length: 15
clone_size: NA

cdr3_nt: TGTGCCAGCAGTGAAGGGGGCCGGAGCTCCTACGAGCAGTACTTC
cdr3_aa: CASSEGGRSSYEQYF
d_call: NA
v_call: TRBV6-1
j_call: TRBJ2-7
cdr3_length: 15
clone_size: NA

cdr3_nt: TGTGCCAGTAGTATGGACAGGGGCCGCGCAACTAATGAAAAACTGTTTTTT
cdr3_aa: CASSMDRGRATNEKLFF
d_call: TRBD1
v_call: TRBV19
j_call: TRBJ1-4
cdr3_length: 17
clone_size: NA

cdr3_nt: TGTGCCAGCAGCTCGGAGGGACAGTCTGGAAACACCATATATTTT
cdr3_aa: CASSSEGQSGNTIYF
d_call: TRBD1
v_call: TRBV5-6
j_call: TRBJ1-3
cdr3_length: 15
clone_size: NA

cdr3_nt: TGTGCCAGCAGCTTAGTACTGGAGTACGAGCAGTACTTC
cdr3_aa: CASSLVLEYEQYF
d_call: NA
v_call: TRBV7-2
j_call: TRBJ2-7
cdr3_length: 13
clone_size: few

cdr3_nt: TGTGCCAGCAGTTTTTGGGCGGGGGGGCCGGTTGAGCAGTTCTTC
cdr3_aa: CASSFWAGGPVEQFF
d_call: TRBD2
v_call: TRBV27
j_call: TRBJ2-1
cdr3_length: 15
clone_size: NA

cdr3_nt: TGTGCCAGCAGCTTCGGGACTAGCACAGATACGCAGTATTTT
cdr3_aa: CASSFGTSTDTQYF
d_call: NA
v_call: TRBV7-9
j_call: TRBJ2-3
cdr3_length: 14
clone_size: few

cdr3_nt: TGTGCCAGCAGCCAAGATCGAAAAGACTCTTCGAACACTGAAGCTTTCTTT
cdr3_aa: CASSQDRKDSSNTEAFF
d_call: NA
v_call: TRBV14
j_call: TRBJ1-1
cdr3_length: 17
clone_size: NA

cdr3_nt: TGTGCCAGCAGTTTGAATCAGGGGTTAAATGAAAAACTGTTTTTT
cdr3_aa: CASSLNQGLNEKLFF
d_call: NA
v_call: TRBV6-6
j_call: TRBJ1-4
cdr3_length: 15
clone_size: NA

cdr3_nt: TGTGCCAGCCTGTCGTTGAGCTCCTACGAGCAGTACTTC
cdr3_aa: CASLSLSSYEQYF
d_call: NA
v_call: TRBV28
j_call: TRBJ2-7
cdr3_length: 13
clone_size: few

cdr3_nt: TGTGCCAGCAGCCTCCAAGCGGGACAAGAGACCCAGTACTTC
cdr3_aa: CASSLQAGQETQYF
d_call: TRBD2
v_call: TRBV7-2
j_call: TRBJ2-5
cdr3_length: 14
clone_size: NA

cdr3_nt: TGTGCCAGCAGGATAAACCGACAGGCGAACACCGGGGAGCTGTTTTTT
cdr3_aa: CASRINRQANTGELFF
d_call: NA
v_call: TRBV19
j_call: TRBJ2-2
cdr3_length: 16
clone_size: few

cdr3_nt: TGTGCCAGCACCCTGACAGCCAACTATGGCTACACCTTC
cdr3_aa: CASTLTANYGYTF
d_call: NA
v_call: TRBV2
j_call: TRBJ1-2
cdr3_length: 13
clone_size: NA

cdr3_nt: TGTGCCAGCAGGGAGGGGATTTATAGCAATCAGCCCCAGCATTTT
cdr3_aa: CASREGIYSNQPQHF
d_call: NA
v_call: TRBV2
j_call: TRBJ1-5
cdr3_length: 15
clone_size: NA